This T cell receptor beta chain emerged from a study of blood T cell repertoires in COVID-19. For the study at large: The cDNA or gDNA used as material had been derived from T cells, B-cell-depleted T cells, or PBMCs.

Trimming at V came to 6 bases and at J to 6 bases, leaving 8 bases not matched to a gene. CDR1 and CDR2 from the germline V gene are SQVTM and ANQGSEA. This CDR3 comprises 14 residues. Repertoires were generated with immunoSEQ multiplex PCR, while TCRdb's copy carries only in-frame clones and drops some. This sample has 150,000 to 200,000 clones, with 70% to 90% found just once. This rearrangement joins TRBV29-1 to TRBJ1-5; 10 positions agree with TRBD1. This clonotype was obtained from a woman aged 80 or over in a cohort sampled during active or convalescent COVID-19. The sequenced material came from peripheral blood. CDR3 sequence: CSVGQGGGGQPQHF. In DNA form, the CDR3 reads TGCAGCGTCGGACAGGGGGGAGGCGGTCAGCCCCAGCATTTT.